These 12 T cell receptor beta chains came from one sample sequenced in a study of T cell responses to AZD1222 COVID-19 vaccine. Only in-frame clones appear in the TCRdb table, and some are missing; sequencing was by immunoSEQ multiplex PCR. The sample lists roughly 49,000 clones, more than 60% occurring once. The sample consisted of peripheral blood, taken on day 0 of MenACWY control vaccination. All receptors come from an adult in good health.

This CDR3 is CASSSLAGGDNEQFF. The CDR3 DNA follows: TGTGCCAGCAGCTCACTAGCGGGAGGGGACAATGAGCAGTTCTTC. V and J are TRBV7-3 and TRBJ2-1, with 13 bases matching TRBD2. The CDR3 length is 15 residues. With V trimmed by 4 bases and J by 5 bases, 2 bases remained unmatched. In germline, CDR1 is SGHTA, CDR2 FQGTGA.

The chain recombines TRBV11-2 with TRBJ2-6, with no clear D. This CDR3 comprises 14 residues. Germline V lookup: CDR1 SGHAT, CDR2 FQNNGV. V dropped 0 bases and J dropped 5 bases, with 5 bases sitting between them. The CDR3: CASSLDGWANVLTF. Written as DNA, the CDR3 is TGTGCCAGCAGCTTAGATGGGTGGGCCAACGTCCTGACTTTC.

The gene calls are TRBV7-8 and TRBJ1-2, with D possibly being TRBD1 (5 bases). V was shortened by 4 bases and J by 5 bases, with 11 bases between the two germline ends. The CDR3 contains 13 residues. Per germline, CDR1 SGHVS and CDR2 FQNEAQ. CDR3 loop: CASSSDRKYGYTF. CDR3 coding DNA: TGTGCCAGCAGCTCAGACAGAAAATATGGCTACACCTTC. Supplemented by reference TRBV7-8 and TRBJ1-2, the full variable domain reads GAGVSQSPRYKVAKRGQDVALRCDPISGHVSLFWYQQALGQGPEFLTYFQNEAQLDKSGLPSDRFFAERPEGSVSTLKIQRTQQEDSAVYLCASSSDRKYGYTFGSGTRLTVV.

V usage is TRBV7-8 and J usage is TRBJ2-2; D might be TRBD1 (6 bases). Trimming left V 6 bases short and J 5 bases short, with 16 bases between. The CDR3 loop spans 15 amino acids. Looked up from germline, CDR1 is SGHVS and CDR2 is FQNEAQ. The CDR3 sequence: CASSSLRGRTGELFF. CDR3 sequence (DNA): TGTGCCAGCAGTTCCCTCAGGGGTAGGACCGGGGAGCTGTTTTTT.

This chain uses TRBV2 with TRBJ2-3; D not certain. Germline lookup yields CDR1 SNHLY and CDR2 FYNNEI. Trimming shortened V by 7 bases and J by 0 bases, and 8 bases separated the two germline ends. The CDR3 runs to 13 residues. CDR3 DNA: TGTGCCAGCAACCCAGAAAGCACAGATACGCAGTATTTT. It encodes CASNPESTDTQYF.

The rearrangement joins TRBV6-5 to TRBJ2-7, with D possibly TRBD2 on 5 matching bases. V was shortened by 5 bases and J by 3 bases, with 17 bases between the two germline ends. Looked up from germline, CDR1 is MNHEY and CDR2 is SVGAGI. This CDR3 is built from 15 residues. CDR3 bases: TGTGCCAGCAGTCAATATCCAAATGGACTCTACGAGCAGTACGTC. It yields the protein CASSQYPNGLYEQYV.

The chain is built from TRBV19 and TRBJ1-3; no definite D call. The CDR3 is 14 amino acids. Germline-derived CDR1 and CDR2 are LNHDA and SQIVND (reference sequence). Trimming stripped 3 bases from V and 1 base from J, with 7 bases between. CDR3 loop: CASSIWTSGNTIYF. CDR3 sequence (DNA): TGTGCCAGTAGTATTTGGACTTCTGGAAACACCATATATTTT.

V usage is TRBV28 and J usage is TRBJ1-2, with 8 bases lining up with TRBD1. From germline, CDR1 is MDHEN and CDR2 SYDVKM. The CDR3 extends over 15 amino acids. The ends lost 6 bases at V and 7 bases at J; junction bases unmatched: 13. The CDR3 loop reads CASRPTGGVVGGYTF. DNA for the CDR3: TGTGCCAGCAGACCTACAGGGGGAGTAGTTGGTGGCTACACCTTC.

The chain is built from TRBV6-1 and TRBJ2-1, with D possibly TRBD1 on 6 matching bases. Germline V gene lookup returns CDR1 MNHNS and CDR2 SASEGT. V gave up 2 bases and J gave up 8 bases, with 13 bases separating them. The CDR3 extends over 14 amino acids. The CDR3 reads CASSENAGVDEQFF. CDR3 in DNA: TGTGCCAGCAGTGAAAACGCAGGGGTGGATGAGCAGTTCTTC.

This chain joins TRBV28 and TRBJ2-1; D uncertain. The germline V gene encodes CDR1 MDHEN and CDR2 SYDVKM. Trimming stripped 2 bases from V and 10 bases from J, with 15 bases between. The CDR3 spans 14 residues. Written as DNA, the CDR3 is TGTGCCAGCAGTTTAACGGGTGCCCTCAGGGAGCAGTTCTTC. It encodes CASSLTGALREQFF.

Here the CDR3 DNA reads TGTGCCAGCAGCGTAGAACTAGCGGGAACCTACAATGAGCAGTTCTTC. Translated, it gives CASSVELAGTYNEQFF. The rearrangement links TRBV9 to TRBJ2-1, with 10 bases fitting TRBD2. The CDR3 is 16 amino acids. The germline gives CDR1 SGDLS, CDR2 YYNGEE. Trimming cost V 0 bases and J 2 bases; bases outside gene matches: 2.

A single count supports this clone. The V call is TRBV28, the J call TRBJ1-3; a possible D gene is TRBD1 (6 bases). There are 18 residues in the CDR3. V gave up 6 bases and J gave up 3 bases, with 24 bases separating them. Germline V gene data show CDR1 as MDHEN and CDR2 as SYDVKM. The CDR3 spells CASRRPQFGGAGGNTIYF. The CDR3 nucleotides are TGTGCCAGCAGAAGGCCCCAATTCGGGGGGGCTGGTGGAAACACCATATATTTT.